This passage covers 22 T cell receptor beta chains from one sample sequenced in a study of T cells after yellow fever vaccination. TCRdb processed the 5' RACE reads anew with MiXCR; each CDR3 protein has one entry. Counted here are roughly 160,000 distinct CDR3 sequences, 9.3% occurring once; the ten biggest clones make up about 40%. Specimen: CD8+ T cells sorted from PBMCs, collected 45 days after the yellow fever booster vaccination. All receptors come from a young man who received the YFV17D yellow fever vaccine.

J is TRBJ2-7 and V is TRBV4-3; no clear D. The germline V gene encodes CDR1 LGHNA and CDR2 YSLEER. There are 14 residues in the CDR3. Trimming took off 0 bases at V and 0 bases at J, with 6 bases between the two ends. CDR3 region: CASSQDWSSYEQYF. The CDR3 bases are TGCGCCAGCAGCCAAGACTGGAGCTCCTACGAGCAGTACTTC.

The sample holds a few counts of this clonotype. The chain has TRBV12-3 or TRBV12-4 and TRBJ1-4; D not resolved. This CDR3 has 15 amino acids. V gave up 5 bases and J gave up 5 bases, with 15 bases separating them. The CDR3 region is CASSPYGETNEKLFF. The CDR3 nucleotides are TGTGCCAGCAGTCCCTACGGGGAGACGAATGAAAAACTGTTTTTT.

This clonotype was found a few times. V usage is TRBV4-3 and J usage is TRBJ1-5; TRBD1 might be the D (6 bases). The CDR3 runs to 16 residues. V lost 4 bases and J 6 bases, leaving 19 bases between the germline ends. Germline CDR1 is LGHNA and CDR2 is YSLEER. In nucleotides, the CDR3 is TGCGCCAGCAGCCTTGTGGGGGCGCGGGCTGGTCAGCCCCAGCATTTT. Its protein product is CASSLVGARAGQPQHF.

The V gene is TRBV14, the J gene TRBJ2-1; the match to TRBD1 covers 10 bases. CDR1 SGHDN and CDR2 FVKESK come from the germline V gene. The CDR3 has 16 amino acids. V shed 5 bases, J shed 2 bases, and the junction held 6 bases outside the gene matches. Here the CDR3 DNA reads TGTGCCAGCAGCTTACCGGGACAGGGGCCCTACAATGAGCAGTTCTTC. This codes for CASSLPGQGPYNEQFF.

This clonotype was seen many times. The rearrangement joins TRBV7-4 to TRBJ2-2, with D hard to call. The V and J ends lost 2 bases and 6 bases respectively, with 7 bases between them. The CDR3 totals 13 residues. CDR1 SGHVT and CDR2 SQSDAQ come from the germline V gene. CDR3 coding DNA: TGTGCCAGCAGCTTAACCCGGCCCGGGGAGCTGTTTTTT. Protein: CASSLTRPGELFF.

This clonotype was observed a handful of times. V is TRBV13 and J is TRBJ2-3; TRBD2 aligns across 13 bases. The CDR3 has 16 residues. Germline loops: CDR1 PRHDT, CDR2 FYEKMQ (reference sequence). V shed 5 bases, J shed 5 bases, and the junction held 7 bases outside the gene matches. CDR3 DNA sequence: TGTGCCAGCAGCCTCCGGACTAGCGGGGGTCGAGATACGCAGTATTTT. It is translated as CASSLRTSGGRDTQYF. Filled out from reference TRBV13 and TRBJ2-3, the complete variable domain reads AAGVIQSPRHLIKEKRETATLKCYPIPRHDTVYWYQQGPGQDPQFLISFYEKMQSDKGSIPDRFSAQQFSDYHSELNMSSLELGDSALYFCASSLRTSGGRDTQYFGPGTRLTVL.

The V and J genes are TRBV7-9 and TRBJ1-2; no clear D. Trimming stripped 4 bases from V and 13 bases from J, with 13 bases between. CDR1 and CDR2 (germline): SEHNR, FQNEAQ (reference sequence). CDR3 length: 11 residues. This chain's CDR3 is CASSSLVGPTF. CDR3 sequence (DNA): TGTGCCAGCAGCTCCCTTGTTGGTCCCACCTTC.

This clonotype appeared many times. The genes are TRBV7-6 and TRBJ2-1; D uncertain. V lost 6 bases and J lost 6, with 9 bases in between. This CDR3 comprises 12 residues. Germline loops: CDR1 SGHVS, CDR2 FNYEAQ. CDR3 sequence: CASSNSFNEQFF. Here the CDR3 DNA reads TGTGCCAGCAGTAACTCGTTCAATGAGCAGTTCTTC.

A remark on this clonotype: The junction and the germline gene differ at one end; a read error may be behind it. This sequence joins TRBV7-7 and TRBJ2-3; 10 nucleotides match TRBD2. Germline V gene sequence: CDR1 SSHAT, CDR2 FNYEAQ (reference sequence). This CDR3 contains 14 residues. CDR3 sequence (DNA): TGTGCTAGCAGCTTTAAAGCGGGGGGGGATACGCAGTATTTT. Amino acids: CASSFKAGGDTQYF.

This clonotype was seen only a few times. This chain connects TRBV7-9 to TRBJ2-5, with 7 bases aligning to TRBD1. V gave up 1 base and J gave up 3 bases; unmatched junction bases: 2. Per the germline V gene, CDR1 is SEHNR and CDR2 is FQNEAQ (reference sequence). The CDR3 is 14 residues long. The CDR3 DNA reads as TGTGCCAGCAGCTTAGTCACAGGGGAAGAGACCCAGTACTTC. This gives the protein CASSLVTGEETQYF.

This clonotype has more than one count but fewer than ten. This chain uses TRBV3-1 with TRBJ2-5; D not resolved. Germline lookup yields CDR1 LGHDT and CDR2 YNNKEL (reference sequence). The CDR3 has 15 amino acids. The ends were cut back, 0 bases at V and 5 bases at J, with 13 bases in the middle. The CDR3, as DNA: TGTGCCAGCAGCCAAGAAGGATCCCCGGGCGAGACCCAGTACTTC. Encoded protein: CASSQEGSPGETQYF.

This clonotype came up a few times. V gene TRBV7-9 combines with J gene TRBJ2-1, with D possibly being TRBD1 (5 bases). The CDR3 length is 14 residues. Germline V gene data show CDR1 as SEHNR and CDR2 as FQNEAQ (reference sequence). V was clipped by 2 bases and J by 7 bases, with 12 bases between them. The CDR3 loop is CASSLTQGQNEQFF. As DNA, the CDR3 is TGTGCCAGCAGCTTAACGCAGGGTCAAAATGAGCAGTTCTTC.

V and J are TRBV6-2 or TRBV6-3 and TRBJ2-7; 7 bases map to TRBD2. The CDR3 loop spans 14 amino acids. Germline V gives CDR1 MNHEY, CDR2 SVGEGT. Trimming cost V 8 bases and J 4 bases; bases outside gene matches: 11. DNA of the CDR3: TGTGCCAGCTCCCGAGGGAGGGCTGAATACGAGCAGTACGTC. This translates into CASSRGRAEYEQYV.

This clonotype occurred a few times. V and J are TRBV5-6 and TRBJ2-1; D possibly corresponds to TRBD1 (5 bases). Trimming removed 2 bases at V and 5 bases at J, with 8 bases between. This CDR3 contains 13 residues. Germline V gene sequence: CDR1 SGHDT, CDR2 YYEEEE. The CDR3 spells CASSFSRDNEQFF. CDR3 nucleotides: TGTGCCAGCAGCTTTAGCAGGGACAATGAGCAGTTCTTC.

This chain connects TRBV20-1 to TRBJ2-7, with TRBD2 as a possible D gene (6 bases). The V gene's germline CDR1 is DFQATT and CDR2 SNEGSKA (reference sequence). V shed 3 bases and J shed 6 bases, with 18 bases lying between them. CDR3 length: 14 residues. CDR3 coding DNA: TGCAGTGCTAGTTTGTCCTCACGGGAGTCCGAGCAGTACTTC. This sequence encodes CSASLSSRESEQYF.

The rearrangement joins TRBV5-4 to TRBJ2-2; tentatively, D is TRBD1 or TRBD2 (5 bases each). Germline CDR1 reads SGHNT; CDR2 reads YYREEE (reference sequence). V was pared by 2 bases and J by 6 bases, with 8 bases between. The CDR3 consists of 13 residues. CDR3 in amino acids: CASSFLGAGELFF. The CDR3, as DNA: TGTGCCAGCAGCTTTTTGGGGGCCGGGGAGCTGTTTTTT.

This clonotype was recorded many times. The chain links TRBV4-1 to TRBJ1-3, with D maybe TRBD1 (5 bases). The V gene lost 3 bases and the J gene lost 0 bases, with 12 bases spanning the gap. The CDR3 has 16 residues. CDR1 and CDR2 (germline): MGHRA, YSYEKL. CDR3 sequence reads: CASSQGTLSSGNTIYF. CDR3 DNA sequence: TGCGCCAGCAGCCAGGGGACCTTAAGCTCTGGAAACACCATATATTTT.

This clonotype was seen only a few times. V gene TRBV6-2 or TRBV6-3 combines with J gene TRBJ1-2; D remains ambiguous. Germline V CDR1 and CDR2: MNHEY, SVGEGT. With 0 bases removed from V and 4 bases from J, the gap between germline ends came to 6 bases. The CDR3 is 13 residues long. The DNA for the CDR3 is TGTGCCAGCAGTTACTCGAACACCTATGGCTACACCTTC. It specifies CASSYSNTYGYTF.

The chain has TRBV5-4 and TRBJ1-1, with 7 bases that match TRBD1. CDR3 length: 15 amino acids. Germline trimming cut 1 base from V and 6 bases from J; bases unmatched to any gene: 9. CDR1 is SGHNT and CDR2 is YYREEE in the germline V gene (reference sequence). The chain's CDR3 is CASSLRAGGGSEAFF. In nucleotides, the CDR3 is TGTGCCAGCAGCTTGAGGGCAGGGGGGGGTTCTGAAGCTTTCTTT.

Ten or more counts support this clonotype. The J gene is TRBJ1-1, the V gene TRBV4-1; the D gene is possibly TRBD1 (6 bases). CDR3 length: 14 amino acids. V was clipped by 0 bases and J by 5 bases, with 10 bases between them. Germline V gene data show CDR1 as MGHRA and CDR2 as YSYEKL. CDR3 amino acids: CASSQEQGWTEAFF. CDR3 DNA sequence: TGCGCCAGCAGCCAAGAGCAGGGGTGGACTGAAGCTTTCTTT.

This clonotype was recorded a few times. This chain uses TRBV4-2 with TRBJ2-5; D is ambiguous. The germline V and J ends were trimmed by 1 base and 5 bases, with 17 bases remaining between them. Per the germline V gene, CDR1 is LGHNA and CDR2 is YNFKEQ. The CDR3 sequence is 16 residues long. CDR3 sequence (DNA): TGTGCCAGCAGCCAAGGTCCCGTCAGCCCGCGGGAGACCCAGTACTTC. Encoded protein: CASSQGPVSPRETQYF.

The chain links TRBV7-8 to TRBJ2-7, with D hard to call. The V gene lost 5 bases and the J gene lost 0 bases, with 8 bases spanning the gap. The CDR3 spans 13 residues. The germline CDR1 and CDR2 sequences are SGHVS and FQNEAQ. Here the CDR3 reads CASSLSDSYEQYF. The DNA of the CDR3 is TGTGCCAGCAGCCTCAGTGACTCCTACGAGCAGTACTTC.